These 2 T cell receptor beta chains were all obtained from the same sample, sequenced in a study of T and B cells in COVID-19 patients. TRB was amplified from roughly 250-500 ng of blood genomic DNA. BIOMED2 TRB-A/B primer pools were used in multiplex TRB PCR. TCRdb reanalysed the multiplex PCR reads using MiXCR and keeps one entry per CDR3 protein. This table holds approximately 5,800 distinct CDR3 sequences, around 26% found once. The sample comprised blood. Source of these receptors: a human donor with active COVID-19.

V is TRBV28 and J is TRBJ2-3; D is unclear. The CDR3 consists of 13 residues. Trimming cost V 8 bases and J 1 base, with 10 bases left between them. Germline assignment: CDR1 MDHEN and CDR2 SYDVKM. As DNA, the CDR3 is TGTGCCAGCTGCCCCTTTCGCACAGATACGCAGTATTTT. The encoded protein is CASCPFRTDTQYF.

Note on this clonotype: A much larger clone sits a single nucleotide away, making a read error possible. This chain links TRBV15 with TRBJ2-2, with 10 bases lining up with TRBD1. Per germline, CDR1 LNHNV and CDR2 YYDKDF (reference sequence). The V segment lost 3 bases and the J segment 4 bases; nucleotides outside the gene matches: 2. The CDR3 is 15 residues long. The CDR3 loop is CATSRGDRGTGELFF. CDR3 nucleotides: TGTGCCACCAGCAGGGGGGACAGGGGCACCGGGGAGCTGTTTTTT.